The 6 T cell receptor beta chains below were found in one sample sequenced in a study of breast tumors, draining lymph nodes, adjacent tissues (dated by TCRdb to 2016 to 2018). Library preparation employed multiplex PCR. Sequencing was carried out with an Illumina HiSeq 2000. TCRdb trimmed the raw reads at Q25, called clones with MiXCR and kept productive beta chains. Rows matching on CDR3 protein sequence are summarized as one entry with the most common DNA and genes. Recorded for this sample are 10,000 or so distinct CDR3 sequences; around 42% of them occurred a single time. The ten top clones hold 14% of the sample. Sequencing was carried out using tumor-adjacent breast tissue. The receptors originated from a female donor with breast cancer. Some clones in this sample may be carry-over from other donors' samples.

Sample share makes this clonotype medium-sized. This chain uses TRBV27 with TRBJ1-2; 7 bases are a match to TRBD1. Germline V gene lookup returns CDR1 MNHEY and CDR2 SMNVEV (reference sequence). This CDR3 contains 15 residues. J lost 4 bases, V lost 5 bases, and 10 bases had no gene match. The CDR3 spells CASSANIQGFYGYTF. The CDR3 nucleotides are TGTGCCAGCAGTGCCAACATACAGGGGTTCTATGGCTACACCTTC.

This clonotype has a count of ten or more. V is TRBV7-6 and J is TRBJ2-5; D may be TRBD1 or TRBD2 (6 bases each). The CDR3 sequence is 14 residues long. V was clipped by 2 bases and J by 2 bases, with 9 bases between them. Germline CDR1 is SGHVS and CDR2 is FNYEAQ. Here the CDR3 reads CASSLRGAQETQYF. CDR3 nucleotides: TGTGCCAGCAGCTTAAGGGGGGCACAAGAGACCCAGTACTTC.

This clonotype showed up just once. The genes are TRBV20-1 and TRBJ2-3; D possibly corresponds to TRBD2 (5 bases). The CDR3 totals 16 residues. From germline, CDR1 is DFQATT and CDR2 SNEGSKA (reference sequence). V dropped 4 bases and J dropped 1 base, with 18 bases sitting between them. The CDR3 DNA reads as TGCAGTGCTACCCCCGCTGGTCCGCGGGGCACAGATACGCAGTATTTT. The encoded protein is CSATPAGPRGTDTQYF.

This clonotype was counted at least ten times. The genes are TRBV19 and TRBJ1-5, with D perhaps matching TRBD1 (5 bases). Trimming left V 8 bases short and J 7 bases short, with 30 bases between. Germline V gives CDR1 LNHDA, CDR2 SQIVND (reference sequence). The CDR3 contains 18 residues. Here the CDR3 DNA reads TGTGCCAGTGCCGGCCACGAATTTGGGCGGGGGGGGGGACAGCCCCAGCATTTT. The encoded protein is CASAGHEFGRGGGQPQHF.

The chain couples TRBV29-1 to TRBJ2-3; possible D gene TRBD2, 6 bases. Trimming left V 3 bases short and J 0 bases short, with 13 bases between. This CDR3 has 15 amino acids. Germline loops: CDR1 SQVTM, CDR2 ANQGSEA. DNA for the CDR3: TGCAGCGTTGACGGGGGACGGACAAGCACAGATACGCAGTATTTT. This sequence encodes CSVDGGRTSTDTQYF.

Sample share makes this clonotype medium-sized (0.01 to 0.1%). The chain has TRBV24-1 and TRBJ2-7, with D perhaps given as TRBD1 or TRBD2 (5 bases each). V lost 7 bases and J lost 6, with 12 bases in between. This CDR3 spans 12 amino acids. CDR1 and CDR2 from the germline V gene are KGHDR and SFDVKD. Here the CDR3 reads CATRGAGSEQYF. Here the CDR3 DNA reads TGTGCCACCAGGGGAGCAGGGTCCGAGCAGTACTTC.